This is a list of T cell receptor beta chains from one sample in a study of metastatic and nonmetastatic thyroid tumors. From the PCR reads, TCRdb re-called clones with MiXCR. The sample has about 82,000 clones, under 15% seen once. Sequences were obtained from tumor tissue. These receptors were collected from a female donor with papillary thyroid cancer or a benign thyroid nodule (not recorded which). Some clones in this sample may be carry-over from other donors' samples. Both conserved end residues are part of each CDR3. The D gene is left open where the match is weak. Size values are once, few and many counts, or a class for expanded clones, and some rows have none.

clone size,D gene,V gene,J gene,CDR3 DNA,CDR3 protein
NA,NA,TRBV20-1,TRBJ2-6,TGCAGTGCTGGAGATTACAGGGACGCGAGGGGGGCCGACGTCCTGACTTTC,CSAGDYRDARGADVLTF
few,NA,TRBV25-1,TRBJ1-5,TGTGCCAGCAGTGGTTCATCGGGTGGGTTAGGTCAGCCCCAGCATTTT,CASSGSSGGLGQPQHF
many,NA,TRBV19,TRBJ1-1,TGTGCCAGTCACCCTGCGGGGGTTTGGGACACTGAAGCTTTCTTT,CASHPAGVWDTEAFF
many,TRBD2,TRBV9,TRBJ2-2,TGTGCCAGCAGCCGAAAGCGGGAGAGCGCGAACACCGGGGAGCTGTTTTTT,CASSRKRESANTGELFF
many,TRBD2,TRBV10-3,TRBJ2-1,TGTGCCATCAAGACTAGCGGGATGAACAATGAGCAGTTCTTC,CAIKTSGMNNEQFF
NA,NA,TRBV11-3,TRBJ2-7,TGTGCCAGCAGCTTTGCAGTCTGGGACGAGCAGTACTTC,CASSFAVWDEQYF
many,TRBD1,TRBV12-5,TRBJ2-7,TGTGCTAGTGGTTCGGGGACAGGAAGCTCCTACGAGCAGTACTTC,CASGSGTGSSYEQYF
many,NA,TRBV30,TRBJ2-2,TGTGCCTGGTGCAGAACGAACACCGGGGAGCTGTTTTTT,CAWCRTNTGELFF
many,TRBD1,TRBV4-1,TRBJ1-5,TGCGCCAGCAGCCAAGAGGGACAGCCTGATCAGCCCCAGCATTTT,CASSQEGQPDQPQHF
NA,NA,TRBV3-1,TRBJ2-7,TGTGCCAGCAGCCAAGATTTATATTTCTACGAGCAGTACTTC,CASSQDLYFYEQYF
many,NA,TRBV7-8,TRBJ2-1,TGTGCCAGCAGCTTAGAAAAGGAACCCTACAATGAGCAGTTCTTC,CASSLEKEPYNEQFF
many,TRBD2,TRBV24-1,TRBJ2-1,TGTGCCACCGCCGGACTAGCGGGAGGTTACAATGAGCAGTTCTTC,CATAGLAGGYNEQFF
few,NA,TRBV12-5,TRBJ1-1,TGTGCTAGTGGTCCGAGGGAGAACACTGAAGCTTTCTTT,CASGPRENTEAFF
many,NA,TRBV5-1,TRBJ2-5,TGCGCCAGCAGCTTTGTGGATTCGTACCAAGAGACCCAGTACTTC,CASSFVDSYQETQYF
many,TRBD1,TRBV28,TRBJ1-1,TGTGCCAGCAGTTTAAGAGGGGCACAGGGGTGGGACACTGAAGCTTTCTTT,CASSLRGAQGWDTEAFF
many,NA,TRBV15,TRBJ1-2,TGTGCCACCAGCTACGGGACTTCCGACTATGGCTACACCTTC,CATSYGTSDYGYTF
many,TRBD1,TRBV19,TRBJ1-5,TGTGCCAGCACATCCGGGACAGGGTATCAGCCCCAGCATTTT,CASTSGTGYQPQHF
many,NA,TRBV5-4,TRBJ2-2,TGTGCCAGCAGCTTCGGACAGCGTAAGAACACCGGGGAGCTGTTTTTT,CASSFGQRKNTGELFF
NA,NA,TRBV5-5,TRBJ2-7,TGTGCCAGCAGCTCAACCGGGACCACCTACGAGCAGTACTTC,CASSSTGTTYEQYF
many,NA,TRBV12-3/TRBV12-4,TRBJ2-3,TGTGCCAGCAGTTTGCGACTGGGGGGCACAGATACGCAGTATTTT,CASSLRLGGTDTQYF
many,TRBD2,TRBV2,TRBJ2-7,TGTGCCAGCAGTGTACTTAGCGGGAGTGGAACCCGAGCGCAGTACTTC,CASSVLSGSGTRAQYF
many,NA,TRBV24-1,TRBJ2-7,TGTGCCACCAGTGATTCTGGGGAGCCTTCCTACGAGCAGTACTTC,CATSDSGEPSYEQYF
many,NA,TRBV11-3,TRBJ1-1,TGTGCCAGCAGCTTCTCAGGAAAGGCTTTCTTT,CASSFSGKAFF
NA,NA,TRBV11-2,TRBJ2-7,TGTGCCAGCAGCTTAGATGGGGGACGCTTCTACGAGCAGTACTTC,CASSLDGGRFYEQYF
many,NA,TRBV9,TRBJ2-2,TGTGCCAGCAGCGTAGCGGTGGGTGCGAACACCGGGGAGCTGTTTTTT,CASSVAVGANTGELFF
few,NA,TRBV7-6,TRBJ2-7,TGTGCCAGCAGCTCCCTCGGGACATCGCACTACGAGCAGTACTTC,CASSSLGTSHYEQYF
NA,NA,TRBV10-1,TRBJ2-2,TGCGCCAGCAGGGTGGGTGGCACCGGGGAGCTTTTTTTT,CASRVGGTGELFF
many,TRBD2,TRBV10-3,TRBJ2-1,TGTGCCACCGAGCTTAGCGGGAAGGGAAGCTCCTACAATGAGCAGTTCTTC,CATELSGKGSSYNEQFF
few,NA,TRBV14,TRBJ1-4,TGTGCCAGCAGCCAGGCCCGGGAAAAACTGTTTTTT,CASSQAREKLFF
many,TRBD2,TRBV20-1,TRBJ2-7,TGCAGTGCCACCGGACTAGCGGGAGGGCCTGCGTCTCACGAGCAGTACTTC,CSATGLAGGPASHEQYF
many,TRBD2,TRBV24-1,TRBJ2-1,TGTGCCACCAGTGATTTTGACAGTGCGGGAGGAACCTACAATGAGCAATTCTTC,CATSDFDSAGGTYNEQFF
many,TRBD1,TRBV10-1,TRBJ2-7,TGCGCCAGCAGCGACAGGGTAGGATTCGAGCAGTACTTC,CASSDRVGFEQYF
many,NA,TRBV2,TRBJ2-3,TGTGCCAGCAGTCGGGACCCCATTTGGCAGTATTTT,CASSRDPIWQYF